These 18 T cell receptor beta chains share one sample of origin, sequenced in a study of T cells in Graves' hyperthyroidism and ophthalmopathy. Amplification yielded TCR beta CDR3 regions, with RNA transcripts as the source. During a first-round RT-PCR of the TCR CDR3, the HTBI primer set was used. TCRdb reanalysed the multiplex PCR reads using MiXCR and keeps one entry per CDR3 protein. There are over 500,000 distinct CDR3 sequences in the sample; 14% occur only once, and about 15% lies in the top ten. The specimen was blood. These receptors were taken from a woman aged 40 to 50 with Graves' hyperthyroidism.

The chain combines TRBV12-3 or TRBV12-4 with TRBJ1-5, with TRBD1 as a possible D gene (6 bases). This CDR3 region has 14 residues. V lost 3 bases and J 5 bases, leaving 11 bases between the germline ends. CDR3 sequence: CASSFQGRYQPQHF. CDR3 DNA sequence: TGTGCCAGCAGTTTCCAGGGGCGGTATCAGCCCCAGCATTTT.

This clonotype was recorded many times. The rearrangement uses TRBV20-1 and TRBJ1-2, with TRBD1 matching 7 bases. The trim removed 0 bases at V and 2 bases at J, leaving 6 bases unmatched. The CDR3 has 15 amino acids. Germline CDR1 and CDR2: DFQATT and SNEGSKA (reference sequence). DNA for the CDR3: TGCAGTGCTAGAGATAGGGACAGAGGCAACTATGGCTACACCTTC. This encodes CSARDRDRGNYGYTF.

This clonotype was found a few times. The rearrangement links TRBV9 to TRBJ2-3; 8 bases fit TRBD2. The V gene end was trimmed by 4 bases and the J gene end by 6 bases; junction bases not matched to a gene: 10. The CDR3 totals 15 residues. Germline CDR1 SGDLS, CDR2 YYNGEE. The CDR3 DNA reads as TGTGCCAGCAGCTTAGGTAGCGGGGCGTGGGATACGCAGTATTTT. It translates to CASSLGSGAWDTQYF.

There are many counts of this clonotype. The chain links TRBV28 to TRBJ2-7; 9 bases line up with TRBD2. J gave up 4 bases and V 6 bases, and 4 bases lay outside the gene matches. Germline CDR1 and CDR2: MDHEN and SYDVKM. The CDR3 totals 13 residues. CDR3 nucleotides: TGTGCCAGCAGGAGGACTAGCGTTTACGAGCAGTACTTC. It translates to CASRRTSVYEQYF.

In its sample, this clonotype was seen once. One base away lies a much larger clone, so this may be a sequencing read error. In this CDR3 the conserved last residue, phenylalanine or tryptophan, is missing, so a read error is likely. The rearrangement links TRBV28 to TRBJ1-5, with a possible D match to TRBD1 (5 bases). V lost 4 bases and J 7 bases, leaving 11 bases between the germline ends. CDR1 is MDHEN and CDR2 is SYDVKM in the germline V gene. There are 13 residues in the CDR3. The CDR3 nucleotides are TGTGCCAGCAGTTGGGGGACGAGCCAGCCCCAGCATCTT. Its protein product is CASSWGTSQPQHL.

DNA for the CDR3: TGTGCCAGCAGTCTTATTACAGGGCTTAATGAAAAACTGTTTTTT. Protein: CASSLITGLNEKLFF. The gene calls are TRBV27 and TRBJ1-4; tentative D call: TRBD1 (6 bases). Germline-derived CDR1 and CDR2 are MNHEY and SMNVEV (reference sequence). V lost 5 bases, J lost 4 bases, and 14 bases lay in between. CDR3 size: 15 residues.

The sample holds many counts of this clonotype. In DNA form, the CDR3 reads TGTGCCAGCAGCCTTTCGACTAGCGGGTTACAAGAGACCCAGTACTTC. Translating it yields CASSLSTSGLQETQYF. This sequence joins TRBV5-8 and TRBJ2-5, with 10 bases lining up with TRBD2. The CDR3 is 16 residues long. Germline V gene sequence: CDR1 SGHTS, CDR2 YDEGEE. Unmatched junction bases numbered 8, after V lost 4 bases and J lost 2 bases.

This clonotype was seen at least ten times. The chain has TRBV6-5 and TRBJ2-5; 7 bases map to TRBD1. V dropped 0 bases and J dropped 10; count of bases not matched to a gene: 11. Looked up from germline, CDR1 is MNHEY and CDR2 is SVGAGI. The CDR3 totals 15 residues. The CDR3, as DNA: TGTGCCAGCAGTTACTCATCCGGGACAGTGAGTGTCCAGTACTTC. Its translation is CASSYSSGTVSVQYF.

The CDR3 loop reads CASGKTGYNEQFF. The DNA for the CDR3 is TGCGCCAGCGGGAAGACAGGGTACAATGAGCAGTTCTTC. V usage is TRBV5-1 and J usage is TRBJ2-1; 7 nucleotides agree with TRBD1. CDR1 is SGHRS and CDR2 is YFSETQ in the germline V gene. The J segment lost 4 bases and the V segment lost 7 bases, leaving 5 bases of the junction unmatched. The CDR3 extends over 13 amino acids. Together with reference TRBV5-1 and TRBJ2-1, the CDR3 gives the full variable domain: KAGVTQTPRYLIKTRGQQVTLSCSPISGHRSVSWYQQTPGQGLQFLFEYFSETQRNKGNFPGRFSGRQFSNSRSEMNVSTLELGDSALYLCASGKTGYNEQFFGPGTRLTVL.

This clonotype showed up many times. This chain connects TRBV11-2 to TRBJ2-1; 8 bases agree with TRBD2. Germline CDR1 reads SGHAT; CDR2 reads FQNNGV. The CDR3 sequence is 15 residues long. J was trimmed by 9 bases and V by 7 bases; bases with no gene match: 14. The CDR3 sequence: CASTPSGSGSIEQFF. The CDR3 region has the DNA TGTGCCAGCACCCCTTCGGGGAGCGGGAGTATTGAGCAGTTCTTC.

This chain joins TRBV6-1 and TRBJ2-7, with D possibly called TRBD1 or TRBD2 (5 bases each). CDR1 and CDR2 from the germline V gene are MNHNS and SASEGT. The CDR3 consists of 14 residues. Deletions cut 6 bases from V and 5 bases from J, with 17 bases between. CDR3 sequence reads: CASRRGVDSDEQYF. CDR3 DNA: TGTGCCAGCAGGAGAGGGGTTGACAGTGACGAGCAGTACTTC.

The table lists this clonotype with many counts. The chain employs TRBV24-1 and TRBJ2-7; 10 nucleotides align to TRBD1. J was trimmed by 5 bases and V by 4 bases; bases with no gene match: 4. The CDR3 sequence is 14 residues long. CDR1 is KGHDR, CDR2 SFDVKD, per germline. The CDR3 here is CATSDPGQGNEQYF. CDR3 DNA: TGTGCCACCAGTGACCCGGGACAGGGGAACGAGCAGTACTTC.

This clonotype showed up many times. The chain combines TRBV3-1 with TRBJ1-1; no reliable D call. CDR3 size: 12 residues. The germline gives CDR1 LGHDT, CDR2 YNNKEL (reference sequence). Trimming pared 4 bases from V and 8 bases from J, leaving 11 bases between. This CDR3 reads CASSLLPGEAFF. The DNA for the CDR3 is TGTGCCAGCAGCCTTCTTCCTGGAGAAGCTTTCTTT.

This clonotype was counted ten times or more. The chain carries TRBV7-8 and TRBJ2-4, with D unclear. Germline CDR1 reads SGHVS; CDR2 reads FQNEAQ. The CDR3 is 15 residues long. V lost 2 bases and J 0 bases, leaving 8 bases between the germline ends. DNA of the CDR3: TGTGCCAGCAGCTTAATTCCTTTAGCCAAAAACATTCAGTACTTC. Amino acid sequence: CASSLIPLAKNIQYF.

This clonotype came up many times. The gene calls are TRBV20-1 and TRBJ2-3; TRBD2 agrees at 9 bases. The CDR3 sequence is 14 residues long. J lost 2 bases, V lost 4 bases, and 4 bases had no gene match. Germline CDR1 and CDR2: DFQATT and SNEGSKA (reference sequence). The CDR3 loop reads CSAIAGVYTDTQYF. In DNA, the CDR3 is TGCAGTGCTATAGCGGGAGTGTACACAGATACGCAGTATTTT.

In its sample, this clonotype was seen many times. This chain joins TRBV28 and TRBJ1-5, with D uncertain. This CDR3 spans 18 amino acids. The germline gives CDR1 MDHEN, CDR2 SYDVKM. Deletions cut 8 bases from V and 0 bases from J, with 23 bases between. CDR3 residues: CASCKFRIPAGSNQPQHF. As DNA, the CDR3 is TGTGCCAGCTGTAAATTCCGGATTCCGGCCGGTAGCAATCAGCCCCAGCATTTT.

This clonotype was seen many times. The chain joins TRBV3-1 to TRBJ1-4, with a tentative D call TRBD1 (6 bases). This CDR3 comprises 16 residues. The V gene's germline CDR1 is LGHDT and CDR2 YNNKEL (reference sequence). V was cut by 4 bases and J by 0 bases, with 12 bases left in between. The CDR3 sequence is CASSRTSGATNEKLFF. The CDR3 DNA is TGTGCCAGCAGCCGAACCTCAGGGGCAACTAATGAAAAACTGTTTTTT.

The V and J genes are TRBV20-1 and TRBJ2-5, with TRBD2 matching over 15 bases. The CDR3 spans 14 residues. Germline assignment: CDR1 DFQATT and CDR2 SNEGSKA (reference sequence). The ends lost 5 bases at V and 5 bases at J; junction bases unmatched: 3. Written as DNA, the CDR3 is TGCAGTGCTGGACTAGCGGGAGGGATGGAGACCCAGTACTTC. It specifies CSAGLAGGMETQYF.